This T cell receptor beta chain emerged from a study of monozygotic twins with inflammatory bowel disease. Study-wide results and caveats: Healthy co-twins, by inverse Simpson, had higher TCRbeta diversity than their siblings with IBD. Differing immunosuppressive treatments may have added variability to patient repertoires.

Remarks on this clonotype: What it binds is not known.

Germline assignment: CDR1 GTSNPN and CDR2 SVGIG (reference sequence). The CDR3 spans 14 residues. A template switching step added UMIs, each with a 6-nucleotide sample barcode. Using the 5' RACE reads, TCRdb records one entry per CDR3 protein without DNA. The sample's table shows a few hundred thousand distinct CDR3 sequences. Blood samples of 2.5 ml were drawn from every donor. The chain uses TRBV30 and TRBJ2-3; TCRdb designates TRBD1, a call that cannot be tested without DNA. The sequencing sample was made of blood. The sequence came from a human donor with ulcerative colitis or Crohn's disease, or a healthy co-twin of an affected twin (not recorded which). CDR3 loop: CAWTRTGGGDTQYF. Filled out from reference TRBV30 and TRBJ2-3, the complete variable domain reads SQTIHQWPATLVQPVGSPLSLECTVEGTSNPNLYWYRQAAGRGLQLLFYSVGIGQISSEVPQNLSASRPQDRQFILSSKKLLLSDSGFYLCAWTRTGGGDTQYFGPGTRLTVL.